This T cell receptor beta chain was observed in a study of T cell responses to AZD1222 COVID-19 vaccine. Libraries were prepared by immunoSEQ multiplex PCR; TCRdb keeps only in-frame clonotypes and omits some of them. The table has 150,000 or so clones, 80% to 95% seen once. V dropped 4 bases and J dropped 6; count of bases not matched to a gene: 10. Germline assignment: CDR1 SGHRS and CDR2 YFSETQ. The CDR3 length is 15 residues. The TCR comes from an adult who received the AZD1222 COVID-19 vaccine. Here the sequenced sample was peripheral blood, taken 28 days after the second AZD1222 dose. This chain links TRBV5-1 with TRBJ1-2, with TRBD1 identical over 9 bases. The CDR3 spells CASSVITGGADGYTF. Here the CDR3 DNA reads TGCGCCAGCAGCGTTATTACAGGGGGCGCAGATGGCTACACCTTC.